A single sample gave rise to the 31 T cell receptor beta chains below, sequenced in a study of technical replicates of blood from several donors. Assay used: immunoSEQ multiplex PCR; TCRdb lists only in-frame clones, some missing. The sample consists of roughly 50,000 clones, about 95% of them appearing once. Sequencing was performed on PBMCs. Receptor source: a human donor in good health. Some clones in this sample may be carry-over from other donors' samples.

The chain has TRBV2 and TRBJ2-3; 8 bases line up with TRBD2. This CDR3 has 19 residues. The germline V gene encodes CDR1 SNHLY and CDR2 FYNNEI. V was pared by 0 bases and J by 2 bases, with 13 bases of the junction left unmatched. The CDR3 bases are TGTGCCAGCAGTGAAGCGACTAGCGCATATCATGTATCCACAGATACGCAGTATTTT. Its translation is CASSEATSAYHVSTDTQYF.

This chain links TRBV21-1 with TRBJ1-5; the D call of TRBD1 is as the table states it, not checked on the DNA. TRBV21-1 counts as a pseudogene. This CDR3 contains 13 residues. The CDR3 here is CASSKTGPQPQHF. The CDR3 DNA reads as TGTGCCAGCAGCAAGACAGGGCCCCAGCCCCAGCATTTT.

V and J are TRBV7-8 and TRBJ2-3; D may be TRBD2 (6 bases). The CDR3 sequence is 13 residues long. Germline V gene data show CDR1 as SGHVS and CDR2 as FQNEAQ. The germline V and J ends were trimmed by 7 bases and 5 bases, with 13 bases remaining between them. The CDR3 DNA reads TGTGCCAGCACCATGACTAGTCAAGATACGCAGTATTTT. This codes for CASTMTSQDTQYF.

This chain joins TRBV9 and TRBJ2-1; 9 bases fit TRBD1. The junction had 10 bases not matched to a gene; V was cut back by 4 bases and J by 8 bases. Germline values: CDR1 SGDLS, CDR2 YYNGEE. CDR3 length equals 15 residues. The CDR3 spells CASSPSGTGYDEQFF. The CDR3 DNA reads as TGTGCCAGCAGCCCTAGTGGGACAGGGTACGATGAGCAGTTCTTC.

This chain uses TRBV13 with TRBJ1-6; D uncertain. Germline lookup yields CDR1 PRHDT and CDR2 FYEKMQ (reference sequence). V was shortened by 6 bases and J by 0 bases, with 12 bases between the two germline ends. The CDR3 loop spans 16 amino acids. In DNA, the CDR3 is TGTGCCAGCAGTCGAGCGGCGGCCTCCTATAATTCACCCCTCCACTTT. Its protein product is CASSRAAASYNSPLHF.

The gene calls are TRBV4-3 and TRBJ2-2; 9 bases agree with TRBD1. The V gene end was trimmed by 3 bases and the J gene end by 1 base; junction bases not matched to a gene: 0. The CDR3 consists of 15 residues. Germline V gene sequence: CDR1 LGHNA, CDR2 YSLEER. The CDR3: CASSQDRGNTGELFF. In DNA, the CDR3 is TGCGCCAGCAGCCAGGACAGGGGGAACACCGGGGAGCTGTTTTTT.

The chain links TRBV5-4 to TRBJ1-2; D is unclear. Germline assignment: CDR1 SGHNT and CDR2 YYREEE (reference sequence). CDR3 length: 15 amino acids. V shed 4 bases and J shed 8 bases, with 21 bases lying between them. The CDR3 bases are TGTGCCAGCAGCCCGAGGCGAGATCGTCAAGGCGGCTACACCTTC. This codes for CASSPRRDRQGGYTF.

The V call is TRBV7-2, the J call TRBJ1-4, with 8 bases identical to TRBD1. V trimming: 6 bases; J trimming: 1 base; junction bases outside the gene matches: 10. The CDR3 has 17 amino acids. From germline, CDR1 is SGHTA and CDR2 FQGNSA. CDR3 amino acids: CASRRTTGGITNEKLFF. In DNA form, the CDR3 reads TGTGCCAGCAGACGCACCACAGGGGGGATAACTAATGAAAAACTGTTTTTT.

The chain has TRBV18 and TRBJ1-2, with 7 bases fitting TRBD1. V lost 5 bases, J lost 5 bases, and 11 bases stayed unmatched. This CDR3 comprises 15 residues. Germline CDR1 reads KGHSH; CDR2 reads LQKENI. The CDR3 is CASSSSGTDQYGYTF. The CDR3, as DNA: TGTGCCAGCTCATCCTCCGGGACAGACCAGTATGGCTACACCTTC. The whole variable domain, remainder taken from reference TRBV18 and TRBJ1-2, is NAGVMQNPRHLVRRRGQEARLRCSPMKGHSHVYWYRQLPEEGLKFMVYLQKENIIDESGMPKERFSAEFPKEGPSILRIQQVVRGDSAAYFCASSSSGTDQYGYTFGSGTRLTVV.

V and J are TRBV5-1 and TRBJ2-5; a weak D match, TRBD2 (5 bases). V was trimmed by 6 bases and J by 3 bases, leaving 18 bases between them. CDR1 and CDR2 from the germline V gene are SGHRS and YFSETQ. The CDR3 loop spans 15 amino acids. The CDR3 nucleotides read TGCGCCAGCACCATCCCCTCGCCGGGGAAAGAGACCCAGTACTTC. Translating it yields CASTIPSPGKETQYF.

Written as DNA, the CDR3 is TGTGCCAGCAGCAATGTTAGCAGGGGCCCGGCGGAGACCCAGTACTTC. Its translation is CASSNVSRGPAETQYF. The chain has TRBV21-1 and TRBJ2-5; the table's D call TRBD1 went unverified against the DNA. TRBV21-1 is deemed a pseudogene. This CDR3 spans 16 amino acids.

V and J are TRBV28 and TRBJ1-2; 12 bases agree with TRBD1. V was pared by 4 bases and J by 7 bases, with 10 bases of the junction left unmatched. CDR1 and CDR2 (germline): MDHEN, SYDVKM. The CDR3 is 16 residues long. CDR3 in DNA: TGTGCCAGCAGTTCACCGGGACAGGGGGCCTCCAGTGGCTACACCTTC. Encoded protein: CASSSPGQGASSGYTF.

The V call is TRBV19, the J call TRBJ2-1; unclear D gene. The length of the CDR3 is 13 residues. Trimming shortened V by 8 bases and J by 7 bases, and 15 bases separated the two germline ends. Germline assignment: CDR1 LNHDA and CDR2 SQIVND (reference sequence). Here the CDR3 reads CASSGLARNEQFF. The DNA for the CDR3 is TGTGCCAGTTCCGGATTAGCTAGGAATGAGCAGTTCTTC.

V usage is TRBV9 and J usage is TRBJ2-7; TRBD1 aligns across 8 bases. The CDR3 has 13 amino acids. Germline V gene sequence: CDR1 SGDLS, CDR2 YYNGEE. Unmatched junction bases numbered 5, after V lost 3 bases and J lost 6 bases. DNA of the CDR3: TGTGCCAGCAGCGGTGGACAGGGAAGCGAGCAGTACTTC. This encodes CASSGGQGSEQYF.

The CDR3 sequence is CASSDEGAYGYTF. The CDR3 coding sequence is TGTGCCAGCAGCGACGAGGGGGCGTATGGCTACACCTTC. J is TRBJ1-2 and V is TRBV9, with TRBD1 identical over 7 bases. V shed 3 bases, J shed 5 bases, and the junction held 4 bases outside the gene matches. The CDR3 consists of 13 residues. Germline CDR1 SGDLS, CDR2 YYNGEE.

Here the CDR3 reads CASSWTGGQPQHF. The CDR3 nucleotides read TGTGCCAGCAGTTGGACAGGGGGTCAGCCCCAGCATTTT. The J gene is TRBJ1-5, the V gene TRBV7-3; 10 bases are a match to TRBD1. CDR1 and CDR2 (germline): SGHTA, FQGTGA. The V gene end was trimmed by 6 bases and the J gene end by 6 bases; junction bases not matched to a gene: 2. The CDR3 is 13 amino acids.

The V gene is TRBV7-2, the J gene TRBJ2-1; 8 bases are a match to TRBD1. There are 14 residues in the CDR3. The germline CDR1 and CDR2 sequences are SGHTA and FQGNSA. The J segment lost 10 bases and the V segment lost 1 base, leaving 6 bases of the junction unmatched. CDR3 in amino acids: CASSLVAGGREQFF. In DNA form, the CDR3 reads TGTGCCAGCAGCTTAGTGGCAGGGGGCAGGGAGCAGTTCTTC.

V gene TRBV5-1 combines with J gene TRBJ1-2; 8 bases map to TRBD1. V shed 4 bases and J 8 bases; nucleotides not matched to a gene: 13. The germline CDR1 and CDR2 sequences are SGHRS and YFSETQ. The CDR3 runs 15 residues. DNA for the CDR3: TGCGCCAGCAGCGTAGGACAGGGATTAGAGGACGGCTACACCTTC. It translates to CASSVGQGLEDGYTF.

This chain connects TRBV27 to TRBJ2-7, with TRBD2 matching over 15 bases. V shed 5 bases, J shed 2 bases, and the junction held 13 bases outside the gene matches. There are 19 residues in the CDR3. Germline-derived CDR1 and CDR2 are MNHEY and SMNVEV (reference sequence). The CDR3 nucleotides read TGTGCCAGCAGTCCACGGCCGGGACTAGCGGGGGGCTTTACCTACGAGCAGTACTTC. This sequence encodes CASSPRPGLAGGFTYEQYF.

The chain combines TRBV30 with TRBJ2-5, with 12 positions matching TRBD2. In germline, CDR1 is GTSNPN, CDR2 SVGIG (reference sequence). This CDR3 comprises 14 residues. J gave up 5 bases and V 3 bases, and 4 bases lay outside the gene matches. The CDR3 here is CAWSPLAGGETQYF. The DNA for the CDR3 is TGTGCCTGGAGCCCGCTAGCGGGGGGGGAGACCCAGTACTTC. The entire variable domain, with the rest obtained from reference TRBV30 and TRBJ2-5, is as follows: SQTIHQWPATLVQPVGSPLSLECTVEGTSNPNLYWYRQAAGRGLQLLFYSVGIGQISSEVPQNLSASRPQDRQFILSSKKLLLSDSGFYLCAWSPLAGGETQYFGPGTRLLVL.

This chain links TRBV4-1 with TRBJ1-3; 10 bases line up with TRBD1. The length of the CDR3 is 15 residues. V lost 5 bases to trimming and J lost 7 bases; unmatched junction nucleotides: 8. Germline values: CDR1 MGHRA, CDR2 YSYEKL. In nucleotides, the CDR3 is TGCGCCAGCAGCTCGACCGGGACAGGGGCTAACACCATATATTTT. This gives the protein CASSSTGTGANTIYF.

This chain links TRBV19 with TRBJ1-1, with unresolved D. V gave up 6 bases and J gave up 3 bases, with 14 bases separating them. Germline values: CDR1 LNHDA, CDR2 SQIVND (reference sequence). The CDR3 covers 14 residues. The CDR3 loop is CASSLGGGDTEAFF. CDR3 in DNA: TGTGCCAGTAGCCTCGGTGGCGGGGACACTGAAGCTTTCTTT.

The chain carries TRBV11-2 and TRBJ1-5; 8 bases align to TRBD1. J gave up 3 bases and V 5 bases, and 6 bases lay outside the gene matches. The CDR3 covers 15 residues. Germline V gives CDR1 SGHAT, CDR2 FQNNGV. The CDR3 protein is CASSLDRGINQPQHF. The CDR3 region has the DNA TGTGCCAGCAGCCTTGACAGGGGCATCAATCAGCCCCAGCATTTT.

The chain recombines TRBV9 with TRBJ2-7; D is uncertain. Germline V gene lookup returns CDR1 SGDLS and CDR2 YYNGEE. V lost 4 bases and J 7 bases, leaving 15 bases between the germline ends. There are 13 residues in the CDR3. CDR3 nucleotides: TGTGCCAGCAGCCCAGAGGAAGCTCGGGAGCAGTACTTC. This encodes CASSPEEAREQYF.

The CDR3 nucleotides are TGTGCCAGCAGGAGAGGACTAGCGGAAACAGATACGCAGTATTTT. This codes for CASRRGLAETDTQYF. V usage is TRBV6-1 and J usage is TRBJ2-3; 10 positions agree with TRBD2. The CDR3 is 15 residues long. Trimming took 6 bases from V and 3 from J; bases not matched to a gene: 6. The germline CDR1 and CDR2 sequences are MNHNS and SASEGT.

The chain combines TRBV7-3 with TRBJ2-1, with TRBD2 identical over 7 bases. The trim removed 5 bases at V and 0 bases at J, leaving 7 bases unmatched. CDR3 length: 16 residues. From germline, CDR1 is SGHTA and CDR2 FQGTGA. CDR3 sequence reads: CASSPSGRSSYNEQFF. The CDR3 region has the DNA TGTGCCAGCAGCCCTAGCGGCCGTAGCTCCTACAATGAGCAGTTCTTC.

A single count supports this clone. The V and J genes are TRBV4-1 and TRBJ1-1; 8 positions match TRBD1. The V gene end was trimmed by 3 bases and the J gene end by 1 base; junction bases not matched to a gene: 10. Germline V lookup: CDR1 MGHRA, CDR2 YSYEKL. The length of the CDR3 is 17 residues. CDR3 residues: CASSHDRTGRRNTEAFF. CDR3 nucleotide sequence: TGCGCCAGCAGCCACGACCGGACAGGGCGAAGGAACACTGAAGCTTTCTTT.

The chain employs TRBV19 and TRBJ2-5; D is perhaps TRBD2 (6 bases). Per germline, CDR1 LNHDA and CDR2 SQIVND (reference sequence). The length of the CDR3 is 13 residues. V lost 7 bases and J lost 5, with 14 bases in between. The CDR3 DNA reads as TGTGCCAGTAAACGGGGGTCAGGGGAGACCCAGTACTTC. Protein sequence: CASKRGSGETQYF.

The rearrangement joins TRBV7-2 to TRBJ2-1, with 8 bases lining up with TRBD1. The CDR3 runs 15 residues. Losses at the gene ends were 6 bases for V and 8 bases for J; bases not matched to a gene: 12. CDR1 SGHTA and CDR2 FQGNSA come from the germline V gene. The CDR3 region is CASRNAGQVSYEQFF. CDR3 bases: TGTGCCAGCAGAAATGCGGGACAGGTGTCGTATGAGCAGTTCTTC.

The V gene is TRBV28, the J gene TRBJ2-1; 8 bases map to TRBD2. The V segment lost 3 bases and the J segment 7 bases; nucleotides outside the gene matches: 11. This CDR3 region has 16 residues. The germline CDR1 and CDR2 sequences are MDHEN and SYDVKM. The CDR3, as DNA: TGTGCCAGCAGTTTTGCCCAGCGGGGGCTTGGGAATGAGCAGTTCTTC. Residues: CASSFAQRGLGNEQFF.

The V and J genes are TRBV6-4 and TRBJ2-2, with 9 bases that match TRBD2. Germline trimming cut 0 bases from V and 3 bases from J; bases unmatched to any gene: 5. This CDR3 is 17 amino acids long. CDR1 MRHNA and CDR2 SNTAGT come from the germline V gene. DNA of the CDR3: TGTGCCAGCAGTGACTCGTCCAGCGGGAGGCACACCGGGGAGCTGTTTTTT. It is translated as CASSDSSSGRHTGELFF.